One sample yielded the 12 T cell receptor beta chains listed below, sequenced in a study of graft-versus-host responses after intestinal transplantation. Produced via immunoSEQ multiplex PCR; TCRdb's table is partial and in-frame only. The data show about 100,000 clones, about 93% seen once. Antigen specificity for these receptors is unknown. Sequenced here: unstimulated CD8+ T cells sorted from spleen or lymph node cells, sampled before intestinal transplant. These TCRs come from a human donor who received an intestinal transplant.

The chain uses TRBV19 and TRBJ2-5; D remains unclear. There are 14 residues in the CDR3. The germline gives CDR1 LNHDA, CDR2 SQIVND (reference sequence). The ends were cut back, 5 bases at V and 1 base at J, with 11 bases in the middle. CDR3 coding DNA: TGTGCCAGTAGTTCCCTGAGGACCCAAGAGACCCAGTACTTC. Translating it yields CASSSLRTQETQYF.

The V and J genes are TRBV2 and TRBJ2-3; D may be TRBD1 (6 bases). This CDR3 is 15 amino acids long. V was clipped by 5 bases and J by 1 base, with 13 bases between them. Germline CDR1 reads SNHLY; CDR2 reads FYNNEI. DNA of the CDR3: TGTGCCAGCAGTCTTACAGGGCTGCGCACAGATACGCAGTATTTT. The encoded protein is CASSLTGLRTDTQYF.

In regard to this clone: At the DNA level, this CDR3 is encoded by other sequences in the same sample as well. The rearrangement links TRBV9 to TRBJ2-3, with unresolved D. Germline CDR1 and CDR2: SGDLS and YYNGEE. V was cut by 3 bases and J by 6 bases, with 8 bases left in between. The length of the CDR3 is 12 residues. CDR3 sequence reads: CASSARPDTQYF. CDR3 DNA: TGTGCCAGCAGCGCTCGCCCGGATACGCAGTATTTT.

V usage is TRBV21-1 and J usage is TRBJ1-1; no check of the table's D call, TRBD1, against the DNA was made. TRBV21-1 is a documented pseudogene. The CDR3 has 14 amino acids. CDR3 nucleotides: TGTGCCAGCAGCAAATTTGGGGGCTACACTGAAGCTTTCTTT. The encoded protein is CASSKFGGYTEAFF.

The chain couples TRBV27 to TRBJ2-7; D gene ambiguous. V lost 2 bases and J lost 2, with 10 bases in between. Germline V gene lookup returns CDR1 MNHEY and CDR2 SMNVEV (reference sequence). The CDR3 is 14 amino acids. CDR3: CASSLVSRAYEQYF. The DNA of the CDR3 is TGTGCCAGCAGTTTAGTCAGCAGAGCCTACGAGCAGTACTTC.

The rearrangement joins TRBV7-2 to TRBJ1-5; 7 bases map to TRBD1. The length of the CDR3 is 15 residues. V shed 2 bases, J shed 0 bases, and the junction held 1 base outside the gene matches. Germline assignment: CDR1 SGHTA and CDR2 FQGNSA. The CDR3 bases are TGTGCCAGCAGCTTAACAGGGGATAGCAATCAGCCCCAGCATTTT. It yields the protein CASSLTGDSNQPQHF.

The chain joins TRBV28 to TRBJ2-5; D possibly corresponds to TRBD2 (5 bases). In germline, CDR1 is MDHEN, CDR2 SYDVKM. Trimming stripped 9 bases from V and 4 bases from J, with 15 bases between. This CDR3 has 13 residues. CDR3 residues: CASEEVRGETQYF. For the CDR3, the DNA is TGTGCCAGTGAGGAGGTACGGGGAGAGACCCAGTACTTC.

The J gene is TRBJ2-7, the V gene TRBV4-1; D possibly matches TRBD1 or TRBD2 (5 bases each). The CDR3 totals 16 residues. The V gene lost 4 bases and the J gene lost 1 base, with 17 bases spanning the gap. Germline CDR1 MGHRA, CDR2 YSYEKL. The CDR3 spells CASSPKGQGPSYEQYF. The CDR3 nucleotides are TGCGCCAGCAGCCCGAAGGGCCAGGGACCTTCCTACGAGCAGTACTTC.

Points on this clone: The same CDR3 arises from other DNA sequences in this sample as well. The chain uses TRBV27 and TRBJ1-5; no clear D. The V end lost 3 bases, the J end lost 0 bases, and 3 bases lay between the germline ends. Germline-derived CDR1 and CDR2 are MNHEY and SMNVEV (reference sequence). This CDR3 has 13 residues. For the CDR3, the DNA is TGTGCCAGCAGTTTGGGTAGCAATCAGCCCCAGCATTTT. It specifies CASSLGSNQPQHF.

The V gene is TRBV11-2, the J gene TRBJ2-1; D uncertain. V lost 1 base to trimming and J lost 0 bases, with 13 bases between them. Looked up from germline, CDR1 is SGHAT and CDR2 is FQNNGV. This CDR3 has 17 amino acids. The CDR3 DNA is TGTGCCAGCAGCTTAGTGTTCCGGGCGCCCTCCTACAATGAGCAGTTCTTC. Protein product: CASSLVFRAPSYNEQFF.

The table lists this clone with a count of one. This chain links TRBV15 with TRBJ1-4; the match to TRBD1 covers 10 bases. CDR3 length: 17 residues. V lost 5 bases, J lost 2 bases, and 8 bases stayed unmatched. Germline V gene lookup returns CDR1 LNHNV and CDR2 YYDKDF (reference sequence). The CDR3 nucleotides are TGTGCCACCAGCCCCAGACAGGGGGCGCGCACTAATGAAAAACTGTTTTTT. It encodes CATSPRQGARTNEKLFF.

V gene TRBV4-1 combines with J gene TRBJ2-3; tentative D call: TRBD2 (5 bases). Germline loops: CDR1 MGHRA, CDR2 YSYEKL. CDR3 size: 12 residues. With 0 bases removed from V and 8 bases from J, the gap between germline ends came to 6 bases. The CDR3 loop reads CASSQELVTQYF. The DNA for the CDR3 is TGCGCCAGCAGCCAAGAACTAGTTACGCAGTATTTT.